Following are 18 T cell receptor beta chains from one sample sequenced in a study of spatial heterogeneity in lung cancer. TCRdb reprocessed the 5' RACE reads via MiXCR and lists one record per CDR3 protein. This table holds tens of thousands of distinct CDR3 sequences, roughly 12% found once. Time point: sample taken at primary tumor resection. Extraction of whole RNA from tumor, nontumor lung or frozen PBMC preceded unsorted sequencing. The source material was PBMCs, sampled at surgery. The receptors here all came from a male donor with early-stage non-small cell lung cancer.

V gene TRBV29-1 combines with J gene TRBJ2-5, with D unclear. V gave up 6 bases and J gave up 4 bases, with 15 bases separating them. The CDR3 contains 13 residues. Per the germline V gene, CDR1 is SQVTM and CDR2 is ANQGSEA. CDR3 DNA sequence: TGCAGCGTCCCTCTGACCCTAAGAGAGACCCAGTACTTC. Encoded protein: CSVPLTLRETQYF. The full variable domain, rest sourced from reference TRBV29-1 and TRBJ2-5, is SAVISQKPSRDICQRGTSLTIQCQVDSQVTMMFWYRQQPGQSLTLIATANQGSEATYESGFVIDKFPISRPNLTFSTLTVSNMSPEDSSIYLCSVPLTLRETQYFGPGTRLLVL.

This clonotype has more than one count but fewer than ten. CDR3 amino acids: CASSSATGISNQPQHF. Here the CDR3 DNA reads TGTGCCAGCAGTTCAGCGACAGGGATAAGCAATCAGCCCCAGCATTTT. The chain carries TRBV6-6 and TRBJ1-5; TRBD1 aligns across 7 bases. The CDR3 consists of 16 residues. Losses at the gene ends were 4 bases for V and 1 base for J; bases not matched to a gene: 7. Per the germline V gene, CDR1 is MNHNY and CDR2 is SVGAGI (reference sequence).

Here the CDR3 reads CASSLSSAETQYF. CDR3 nucleotide sequence: TGTGCCAGCAGCTTAAGTTCGGCGGAGACCCAGTACTTC. The V and J genes are TRBV7-3 and TRBJ2-5; no clear D gene. Looked up from germline, CDR1 is SGHTA and CDR2 is FQGTGA. V was shortened by 1 base and J by 5 bases, with 8 bases between the two germline ends. This CDR3 spans 13 amino acids.

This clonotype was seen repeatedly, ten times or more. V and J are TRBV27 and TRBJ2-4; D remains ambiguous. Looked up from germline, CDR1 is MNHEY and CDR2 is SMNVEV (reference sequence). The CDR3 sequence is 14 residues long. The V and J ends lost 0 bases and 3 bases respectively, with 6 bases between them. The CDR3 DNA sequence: TGTGCCAGCAGTTTATCAACGGGCAAAAACATTCAGTACTTC. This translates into CASSLSTGKNIQYF.

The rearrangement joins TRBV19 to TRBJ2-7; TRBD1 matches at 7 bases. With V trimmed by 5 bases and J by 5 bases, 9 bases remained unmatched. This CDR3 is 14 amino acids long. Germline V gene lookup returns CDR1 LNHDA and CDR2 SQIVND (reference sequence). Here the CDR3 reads CASSFSTGMNEQYF. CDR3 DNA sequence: TGTGCCAGTAGTTTCTCGACAGGGATGAACGAGCAGTACTTC.

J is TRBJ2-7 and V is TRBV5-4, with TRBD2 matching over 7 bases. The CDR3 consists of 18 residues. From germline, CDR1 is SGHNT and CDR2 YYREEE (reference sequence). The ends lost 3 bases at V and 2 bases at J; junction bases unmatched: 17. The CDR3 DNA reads TGTGCCAGCAGCTCAAGCCGACTAGCTCCCTCTGGAACCTACGAGCAGTACTTC. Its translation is CASSSSRLAPSGTYEQYF.

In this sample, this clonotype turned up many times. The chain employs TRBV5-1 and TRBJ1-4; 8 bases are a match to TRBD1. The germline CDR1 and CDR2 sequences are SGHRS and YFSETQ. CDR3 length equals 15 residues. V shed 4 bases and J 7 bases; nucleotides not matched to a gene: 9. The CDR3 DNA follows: TGCGCCAGCAGCCTACCTACAGGGGGGAGTGAAAAACTGTTTTTT. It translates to CASSLPTGGSEKLFF. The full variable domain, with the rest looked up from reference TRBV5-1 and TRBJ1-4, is KAGVTQTPRYLIKTRGQQVTLSCSPISGHRSVSWYQQTPGQGLQFLFEYFSETQRNKGNFPGRFSGRQFSNSRSEMNVSTLELGDSALYLCASSLPTGGSEKLFFGSGTQLSVL.

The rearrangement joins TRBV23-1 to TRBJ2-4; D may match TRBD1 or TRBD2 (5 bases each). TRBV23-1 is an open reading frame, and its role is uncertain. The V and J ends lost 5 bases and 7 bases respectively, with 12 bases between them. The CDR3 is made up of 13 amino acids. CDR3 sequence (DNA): TGCGCCAGCAGTACCCCCGAGGGGAACATTCAGTACTTC. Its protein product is CASSTPEGNIQYF.

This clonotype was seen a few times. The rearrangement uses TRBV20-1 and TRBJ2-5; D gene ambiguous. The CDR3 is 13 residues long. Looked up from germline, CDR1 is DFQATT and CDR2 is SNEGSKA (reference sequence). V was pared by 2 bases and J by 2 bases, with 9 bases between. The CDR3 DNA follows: TGCAGTGCTAGACCCACAGCTCAAGAGACCCAGTACTTC. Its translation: CSARPTAQETQYF.

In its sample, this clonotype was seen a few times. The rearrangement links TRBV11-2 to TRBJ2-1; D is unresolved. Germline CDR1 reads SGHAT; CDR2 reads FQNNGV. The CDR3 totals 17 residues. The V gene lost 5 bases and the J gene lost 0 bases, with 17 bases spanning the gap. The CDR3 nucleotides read TGTGCCAGCAGCCTTCGGGCTGTCTTGAGCTCCTACAATGAGCAGTTCTTC. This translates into CASSLRAVLSSYNEQFF.

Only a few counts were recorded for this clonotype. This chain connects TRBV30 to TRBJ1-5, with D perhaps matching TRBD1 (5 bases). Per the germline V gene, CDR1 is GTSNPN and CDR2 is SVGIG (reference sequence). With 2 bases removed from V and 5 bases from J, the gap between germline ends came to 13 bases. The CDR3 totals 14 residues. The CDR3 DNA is TGTGCCTGGAGTCTAGCGACAGTCCATCAGCCCCAGCATTTT. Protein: CAWSLATVHQPQHF.

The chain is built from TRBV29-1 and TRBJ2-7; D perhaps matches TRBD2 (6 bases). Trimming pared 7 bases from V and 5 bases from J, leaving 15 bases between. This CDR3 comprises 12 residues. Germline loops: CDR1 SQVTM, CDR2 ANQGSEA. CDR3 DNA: TGCAGCGGGGGGGACGGATTGAACGAGCAGTACTTC. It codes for CSGGDGLNEQYF.

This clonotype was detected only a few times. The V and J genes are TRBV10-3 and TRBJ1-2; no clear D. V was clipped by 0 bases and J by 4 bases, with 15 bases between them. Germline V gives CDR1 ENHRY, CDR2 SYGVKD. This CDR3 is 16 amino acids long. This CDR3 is CAISESNEVRGYGYTF. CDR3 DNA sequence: TGTGCCATCAGTGAGTCGAACGAGGTGCGCGGCTATGGCTACACCTTC.

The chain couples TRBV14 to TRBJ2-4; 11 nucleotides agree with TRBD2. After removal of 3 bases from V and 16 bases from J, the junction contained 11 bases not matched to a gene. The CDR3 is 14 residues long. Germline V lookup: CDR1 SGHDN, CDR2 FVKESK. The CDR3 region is CASSQASGGLRLYF. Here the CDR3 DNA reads TGTGCCAGCAGCCAGGCTAGCGGGGGGCTGAGGCTCTACTTC.

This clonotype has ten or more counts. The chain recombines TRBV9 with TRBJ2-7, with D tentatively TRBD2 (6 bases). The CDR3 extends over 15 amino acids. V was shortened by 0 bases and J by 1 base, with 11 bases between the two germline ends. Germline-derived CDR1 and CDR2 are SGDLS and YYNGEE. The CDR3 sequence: CASSVGSEGSYEQYF. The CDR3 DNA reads TGTGCCAGCAGCGTAGGTTCGGAGGGTTCCTACGAGCAGTACTTC.

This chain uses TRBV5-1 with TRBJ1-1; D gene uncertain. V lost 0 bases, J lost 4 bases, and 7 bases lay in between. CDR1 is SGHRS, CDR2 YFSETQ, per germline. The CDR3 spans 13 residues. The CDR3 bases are TGCGCCAGCAGCTTGGCACCCGTCACTGAAGCTTTCTTT. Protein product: CASSLAPVTEAFF.

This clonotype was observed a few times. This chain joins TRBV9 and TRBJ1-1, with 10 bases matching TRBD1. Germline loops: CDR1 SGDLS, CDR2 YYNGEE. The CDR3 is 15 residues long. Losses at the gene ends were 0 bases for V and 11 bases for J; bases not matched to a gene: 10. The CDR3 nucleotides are TGTGCCAGCAGCGTAGGCGTGACAGGGGGCTCCGAGGCTTTCTTT. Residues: CASSVGVTGGSEAFF.

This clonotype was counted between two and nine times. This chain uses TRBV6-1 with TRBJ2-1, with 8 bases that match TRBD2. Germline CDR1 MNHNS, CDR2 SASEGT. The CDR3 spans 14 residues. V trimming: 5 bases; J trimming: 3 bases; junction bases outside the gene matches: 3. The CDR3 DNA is TGTGCCAGCAGTCTAGCGGGCCGCTACAATGAGCAGTTCTTC. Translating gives CASSLAGRYNEQFF.